In its sample, the clone carrying this TCR beta chain was seen once. Assay: immunoSEQ multiplex PCR; the TCRdb copy retains only in-frame clones and omits some. The table lists roughly 150,000 clones, more than 80% of them singletons. The source of the sample is a study of blood T cell repertoires in COVID-19. The CDR3 length is 12 residues. Per the germline V gene, CDR1 is MNHEY and CDR2 is SMNVEV (reference sequence). V dropped 3 bases and J dropped 7 bases, with 9 bases sitting between them. The sequenced sample consisted of peripheral blood. The chain links TRBV27 to TRBJ1-2, with a weak D call TRBD1 (6 bases). This TCR derives from a man in his sixties with acute or convalescent COVID-19. CDR3 sequence reads: CASSFKGVGYTF. CDR3 bases: TGTGCCAGCAGTTTTAAGGGGGTTGGCTACACCTTC.